The rows below give T cell receptor beta chains drawn from one sample of a study of T cells in Graves' hyperthyroidism and ophthalmopathy. From the multiplex PCR reads, TCRdb called clonotypes with MiXCR, one entry per CDR3 protein. The sample includes roughly 290,000 distinct CDR3 sequences, over 15% seen only once; the top ten take around 57%. The material sequenced was blood. The receptors derive from a woman in her fifties or sixties with Graves' ophthalmopathy. Both conserved end residues are part of each CDR3. Each record gives: clone size, J gene, D gene, V gene, CDR3 protein, CDR3 DNA. A D gene is named only where the DNA matches it firmly. Rows may omit the clone size; those that give it use once, few, many or a size class.

clone size: many; J gene: TRBJ1-4; D gene: -; V gene: TRBV20-1; CDR3 protein: CSARHSGKATNEKLFF; CDR3 DNA: TGCAGTGCTAGACATTCCGGGAAGGCAACTAATGAAAAACTGTTTTTT
clone size: many; J gene: TRBJ2-7; D gene: -; V gene: TRBV15; CDR3 protein: CATSRGGDSFYEQYF; CDR3 DNA: TGTGCCACCAGCAGAGGGGGGGACAGCTTCTACGAGCAGTACTTC
clone size: -; J gene: TRBJ2-7; D gene: -; V gene: TRBV12-3/TRBV12-4; CDR3 protein: CASSRQEGFYEQYF; CDR3 DNA: TGTGCCAGCAGTAGACAGGAGGGCTTCTACGAGCAGTACTTC
clone size: -; J gene: TRBJ2-7; D gene: TRBD2; V gene: TRBV10-3; CDR3 protein: CASSPTHPSGRVEQYF; CDR3 DNA: TGTGCCAGCAGTCCCACCCACCCTAGCGGGAGAGTCGAGCAGTACTTC
clone size: many; J gene: TRBJ2-1; D gene: TRBD1; V gene: TRBV7-9; CDR3 protein: CASSVGDRDFDEQFF; CDR3 DNA: TGTGCCAGCAGCGTGGGGGACAGGGATTTCGATGAGCAGTTCTTC
clone size: -; J gene: TRBJ2-5; D gene: TRBD2; V gene: TRBV12-3/TRBV12-4; CDR3 protein: CASSISGGAVTQYF; CDR3 DNA: TGTGCCAGCAGTATTAGCGGGGGGGCAGTGACCCAGTACTTC
clone size: few; J gene: TRBJ2-2; D gene: TRBD2; V gene: TRBV5-4; CDR3 protein: CASGTSESRGVTGELFF; CDR3 DNA: TGTGCCAGCGGGACTAGCGAATCGAGGGGTGTGACCGGGGAGCTGTTTTTT
clone size: few; J gene: TRBJ2-7; D gene: -; V gene: TRBV5-1; CDR3 protein: CASSLGVRDEQYF; CDR3 DNA: TGCGCCAGCAGCTTGGGAGTTAGAGACGAGCAGTACTTC
clone size: -; J gene: TRBJ1-5; D gene: -; V gene: TRBV28; CDR3 protein: CASSWVFGQPQHF; CDR3 DNA: TGTGCCAGCAGTTGGGTATTCGGTCAGCCCCAGCATTTT
clone size: many; J gene: TRBJ2-3; D gene: -; V gene: TRBV5-1; CDR3 protein: CASSLAVGTDTQYF; CDR3 DNA: TGCGCCAGCAGCTTGGCCGTGGGCACAGATACGCAGTATTTT
clone size: many; J gene: TRBJ1-2; D gene: -; V gene: TRBV12-3/TRBV12-4; CDR3 protein: CASSHDGIYGYTF; CDR3 DNA: TGTGCCAGCAGCCACGACGGAATATATGGCTACACCTTC
clone size: few; J gene: TRBJ2-7; D gene: -; V gene: TRBV6-1; CDR3 protein: CAGSTNGGNYEQYF; CDR3 DNA: TGTGCCGGGTCCACCAACGGAGGAAACTACGAGCAGTACTTC
clone size: few; J gene: TRBJ1-1; D gene: -; V gene: TRBV5-1; CDR3 protein: CASSTTVGSTEAFF; CDR3 DNA: TGCGCCAGCAGCACCACGGTTGGAAGCACTGAAGCTTTCTTT
clone size: many; J gene: TRBJ1-1; D gene: TRBD1; V gene: TRBV12-3/TRBV12-4; CDR3 protein: CASSFGTGGTEAFF; CDR3 DNA: TGTGCCAGCAGTTTTGGGACAGGGGGTACTGAAGCTTTCTTT
clone size: many; J gene: TRBJ2-3; D gene: -; V gene: TRBV5-8; CDR3 protein: CASSLAGAITDTQYF; CDR3 DNA: TGTGCCAGCAGCTTGGCAGGGGCGATCACAGATACGCAGTATTTT
clone size: few; J gene: TRBJ2-5; D gene: -; V gene: TRBV18; CDR3 protein: CASWTGGLQETQYF; CDR3 DNA: TGTGCCAGCTGGACCGGGGGCTTACAAGAGACCCAGTACTTC
clone size: many; J gene: TRBJ2-7; D gene: TRBD2; V gene: TRBV7-2; CDR3 protein: CASSPREGLHDEQYF; CDR3 DNA: TGTGCCAGCAGCCCCCGGGAGGGACTCCACGACGAGCAGTACTTC